The 7 T cell receptor beta chains below all came from one sample that was sequenced in a study of metastatic and nonmetastatic thyroid tumors. TCRdb redid the clone calls on the PCR reads using MiXCR. The sample holds approximately 35,000 clones, 15% seen once. Patients had received no treatment of any kind before thyroid surgery. The material sequenced was blood. Receptors originate from a male donor with papillary thyroid cancer or a benign thyroid nodule (not recorded which). Some clones in this sample may be carry-over from other donors' samples.

A note on this clone: Mismatch with germline at one junction end may stem from a read error. V gene TRBV7-3 combines with J gene TRBJ2-2; 7 bases are shared with TRBD2. From germline, CDR1 is SGHTA and CDR2 FQGTGA. The CDR3 consists of 16 residues. CDR3: CASSAWGGYMSGGLFF. The CDR3 DNA reads as TGTGCCAGCAGCGCATGGGGAGGGTACATGTCCGGGGGGCTGTTTTTT.

This rearrangement joins TRBV28 to TRBJ2-3; TRBD1 is a possible D gene (6 bases). The CDR3 has 16 amino acids. Trimming left V 5 bases short and J 0 bases short, with 15 bases between. Germline V lookup: CDR1 MDHEN, CDR2 SYDVKM. CDR3 DNA sequence: TGTGCCAGCAGTAAATTGGACAGATTAAGCACAGATACGCAGTATTTT. This translates into CASSKLDRLSTDTQYF.

The chain uses TRBV5-1 and TRBJ2-3; TRBD2 matches 8 bases. V trimming: 3 bases; J trimming: 2 bases; junction bases outside the gene matches: 17. Germline CDR1 reads SGHRS; CDR2 reads YFSETQ. The CDR3 runs 19 residues. The CDR3 sequence is CASSSVPGLEDSFTDTQYF. As DNA, the CDR3 is TGCGCCAGCAGCTCTGTCCCGGGACTAGAGGATTCATTCACAGATACGCAGTATTTT.

J is TRBJ2-7 and V is TRBV11-1; a weak D match, TRBD1 (5 bases). CDR1 and CDR2 from the germline V gene are SGHAT and FQDESV (reference sequence). Trimming left V 1 base short and J 1 base short, with 14 bases between. The CDR3 is made up of 16 amino acids. The CDR3 region has the DNA TGTGCCAGCAGCTTAGAACGAGGACAATCTTCCTACGAGCAGTACTTC. Translation: CASSLERGQSSYEQYF.

V usage is TRBV10-1 and J usage is TRBJ2-1; TRBD2 might be the D (6 bases). This CDR3 is 14 amino acids long. Germline assignment: CDR1 WNHNN and CDR2 SYGVQD (reference sequence). Trimming took off 4 bases at V and 9 bases at J, with 16 bases between the two ends. In DNA form, the CDR3 reads TGCGCCAGCAGTGGGCCTATCGGGAGCACTGAGCAGTTCTTC. Translating gives CASSGPIGSTEQFF.

In its sample, this clone was seen a few times. J is TRBJ1-2 and V is TRBV12-3 or TRBV12-4, with D maybe TRBD1 (5 bases). The V end lost 3 bases, the J end lost 8 bases, and 10 bases lay between the germline ends. The CDR3 contains 12 residues. The CDR3 DNA reads as TGTGCCAGCAGTTTGGGGGGAGTCGGCTACACCTTC. This codes for CASSLGGVGYTF.

This clone has just a few counts. A much larger clone sits a single nucleotide away, making a read error possible. The CDR3 here is CASSRNRRGLGTQYF. CDR3 in DNA: TGTGCCAGTAGTCGAAACCGCCGGGGGTTAGGGACCCAGTACTTC. The gene calls are TRBV19 and TRBJ2-5; D might be TRBD2 (6 bases). CDR1 is LNHDA, CDR2 SQIVND, per germline (reference sequence). V was pared by 5 bases and J by 7 bases, with 20 bases between. CDR3 length: 15 amino acids. Drawing the rest from reference TRBV19 and TRBJ2-5, the complete variable domain is DGGITQSPKYLFRKEGQNVTLSCEQNLNHDAMYWYRQDPGQGLRLIYYSQIVNDFQKGDIAEGYSVSREKKESFPLTVTSAQKNPTAFYLCASSRNRRGLGTQYFGPGTRLLVL.